The 16 T cell receptor beta chains below were found in one sample sequenced in a study of T cell responses to AZD1222 COVID-19 vaccine. Sequencing used immunoSEQ multiplex PCR; TCRdb keeps in-frame clones, though not all of them. Of some 120,000 clones in the sample, about 85% were seen once. Sequencing was performed on peripheral blood, taken on day 0 of AZD1222 vaccination. The receptors stem from an adult in good health.

V usage is TRBV29-1 and J usage is TRBJ2-7; 8 nucleotides line up with TRBD1. This CDR3 is 12 amino acids long. V gave up 7 bases and J gave up 2 bases; unmatched junction bases: 4. The V gene's germline CDR1 is SQVTM and CDR2 ANQGSEA. This CDR3 is CSARQGPYEQYF. In nucleotides, the CDR3 is TGCAGCGCCCGACAGGGGCCCTACGAGCAGTACTTC.

This clone was counted a single time. The chain employs TRBV2 and TRBJ2-3; TRBD2 might be the D (5 bases). Looked up from germline, CDR1 is SNHLY and CDR2 is FYNNEI. Trimming removed 6 bases from V and 6 bases from J, with 10 bases in between. This CDR3 spans 12 amino acids. The CDR3 sequence is CASSRWRDTQYF. The DNA for the CDR3 is TGTGCCAGCAGCCGATGGAGGGATACGCAGTATTTT. Variable domain in full (rest from reference TRBV2 and TRBJ2-3): EPEVTQTPSHQVTQMGQEVILRCVPISNHLYFYWYRQILGQKVEFLVSFYNNEISEKSEIFDDQFSVERPDGSNFTLKIRSTKLEDSAMYFCASSRWRDTQYFGPGTRLTVL.

V and J are TRBV4-2 and TRBJ1-6, with D maybe TRBD1 (6 bases). Per germline, CDR1 LGHNA and CDR2 YNFKEQ. The germline V and J ends were trimmed by 1 base and 1 base, with 11 bases remaining between them. The CDR3 has 17 amino acids. The CDR3 DNA sequence: TGTGCCAGCAGCCAAGGACAGGTTGCATCCTATAATTCACCCCTCCACTTT. The encoded protein is CASSQGQVASYNSPLHF.

The chain has TRBV24-1 and TRBJ1-2; D gene unclear. V was shortened by 3 bases and J by 8 bases, with 9 bases between the two germline ends. CDR1 and CDR2 (germline): KGHDR, SFDVKD. This CDR3 comprises 12 residues. CDR3: CATSDRASGYTF. CDR3 nucleotide sequence: TGTGCCACCAGTGATAGGGCTTCGGGCTACACCTTC.

The chain is built from TRBV4-3 and TRBJ2-3, with TRBD2 as a possible D gene (7 bases). Germline CDR1 and CDR2: LGHNA and YSLEER. The V end was cut by 0 bases, the J end by 10 bases, with 17 bases between. The CDR3 totals 15 residues. CDR3 amino acids: CASSQDPGGGGPQYF. The CDR3 bases are TGCGCCAGCAGCCAAGACCCCGGTGGGGGGGGCCCGCAGTATTTT.

This chain joins TRBV10-1 and TRBJ2-7, with no clear D. Germline CDR1 and CDR2: WNHNN and SYGVQD (reference sequence). Trimming stripped 4 bases from V and 5 bases from J, with 3 bases between. The CDR3 totals 10 residues. CDR3 region: CASSAHEQYF. In DNA form, the CDR3 reads TGCGCCAGCAGTGCCCACGAGCAGTACTTC.

CDR3 bases: TGTGCCAGCAGCTCCCGAAGGATCACCGGGGAGCTGTTTTTT. Translated: CASSSRRITGELFF. This chain connects TRBV7-8 to TRBJ2-2; D is ambiguous. There are 14 residues in the CDR3. Trimming removed 4 bases from V and 4 bases from J, with 10 bases in between. Germline assignment: CDR1 SGHVS and CDR2 FQNEAQ. The whole variable domain, remainder taken from reference TRBV7-8 and TRBJ2-2, is GAGVSQSPRYKVAKRGQDVALRCDPISGHVSLFWYQQALGQGPEFLTYFQNEAQLDKSGLPSDRFFAERPEGSVSTLKIQRTQQEDSAVYLCASSSRRITGELFFGEGSRLTVL.

The chain combines TRBV27 with TRBJ1-1, with 7 nucleotides matching TRBD1. J gave up 6 bases and V 2 bases, and 6 bases lay outside the gene matches. The CDR3 extends over 14 amino acids. CDR1 MNHEY and CDR2 SMNVEV come from the germline V gene (reference sequence). CDR3 residues: CASSLHRGTAEAFF. CDR3 DNA: TGTGCCAGCAGTTTACACAGGGGAACCGCTGAAGCTTTCTTT.

This rearrangement joins TRBV6-5 to TRBJ2-1, with TRBD2 matching over 8 bases. V was pared by 4 bases and J by 9 bases, with 11 bases of the junction left unmatched. CDR3 length: 15 amino acids. CDR1 and CDR2 (germline): MNHEY, SVGAGI. The CDR3 sequence is CASSSQRGSSVEQFF. CDR3 DNA sequence: TGTGCCAGCAGTTCCCAGCGGGGGAGTTCTGTTGAGCAGTTCTTC.

CDR3: CASSSPPGPRVGDTQYF. The CDR3 coding sequence is TGTGCCAGCAGCTCCCCCCCGGGACCCAGAGTGGGGGATACGCAGTATTTT. The chain has TRBV7-8 and TRBJ2-3; D possibly matches TRBD1 or TRBD2 (5 bases each). Germline V gives CDR1 SGHVS, CDR2 FQNEAQ. The V and J ends lost 4 bases and 6 bases respectively, with 23 bases between them. There are 17 residues in the CDR3.

J is TRBJ1-5 and V is TRBV28; TRBD1 agrees at 11 bases. The CDR3 length is 14 residues. Germline assignment: CDR1 MDHEN and CDR2 SYDVKM. With 6 bases clipped from V and 11 bases from J, the junction kept 9 bases outside the gene matches. The CDR3 bases are TGTGCCAGCAGACCGGGACAGGGGGGGTTGGCCCAGCATTTT. Amino acid sequence: CASRPGQGGLAQHF.

The gene calls are TRBV2 and TRBJ1-5, with unresolved D. There are 13 residues in the CDR3. The V end lost 2 bases, the J end lost 8 bases, and 10 bases lay between the germline ends. Looked up from germline, CDR1 is SNHLY and CDR2 is FYNNEI. The CDR3 nucleotides are TGTGCCAGCAGTGAACGGTGGACGGAGCCCCAGCATTTT. Its protein is CASSERWTEPQHF. The complete variable domain, with remaining parts taken from reference TRBV2 and TRBJ1-5, reads EPEVTQTPSHQVTQMGQEVILRCVPISNHLYFYWYRQILGQKVEFLVSFYNNEISEKSEIFDDQFSVERPDGSNFTLKIRSTKLEDSAMYFCASSERWTEPQHFGDGTRLSIL.

This chain joins TRBV5-1 and TRBJ2-6; D perhaps matches TRBD1 (5 bases). This CDR3 is 16 amino acids long. The ends were cut back, 3 bases at V and 3 bases at J, with 13 bases in the middle. Germline CDR1 SGHRS, CDR2 YFSETQ. Here the CDR3 DNA reads TGCGCCAGCAGCTATCAGCAGGGTTATGGGGCCAACGTCCTGACTTTC. This encodes CASSYQQGYGANVLTF.

The chain employs TRBV7-7 and TRBJ2-1, with TRBD2 matching 10 bases. The CDR3 covers 18 residues. With 5 bases clipped from V and 6 bases from J, the junction kept 16 bases outside the gene matches. Germline V gives CDR1 SSHAT, CDR2 FNYEAQ (reference sequence). DNA for the CDR3: TGTGCCAGCAGCCCTGGTGTAGCGGGGGGACCCCACGCCAATGAGCAGTTCTTC. The encoded protein is CASSPGVAGGPHANEQFF.

V and J are TRBV28 and TRBJ1-4, with D hard to call. The germline CDR1 and CDR2 sequences are MDHEN and SYDVKM. V was cut by 5 bases and J by 0 bases, with 4 bases left in between. CDR3 length: 13 amino acids. CDR3 sequence (DNA): TGTGCCAGCAGTGGCTCAACTAATGAAAAACTGTTTTTT. The encoded protein is CASSGSTNEKLFF.

The chain uses TRBV5-6 and TRBJ2-3; D possibly matches TRBD1 or TRBD2 (5 bases each). Germline V gene lookup returns CDR1 SGHDT and CDR2 YYEEEE. V gave up 4 bases and J gave up 3 bases, with 15 bases separating them. This CDR3 comprises 15 residues. Here the CDR3 DNA reads TGTGCCAGCAGCCCTCTTGGGACCGCTACAGATACGCAGTATTTT. Translated, it gives CASSPLGTATDTQYF.